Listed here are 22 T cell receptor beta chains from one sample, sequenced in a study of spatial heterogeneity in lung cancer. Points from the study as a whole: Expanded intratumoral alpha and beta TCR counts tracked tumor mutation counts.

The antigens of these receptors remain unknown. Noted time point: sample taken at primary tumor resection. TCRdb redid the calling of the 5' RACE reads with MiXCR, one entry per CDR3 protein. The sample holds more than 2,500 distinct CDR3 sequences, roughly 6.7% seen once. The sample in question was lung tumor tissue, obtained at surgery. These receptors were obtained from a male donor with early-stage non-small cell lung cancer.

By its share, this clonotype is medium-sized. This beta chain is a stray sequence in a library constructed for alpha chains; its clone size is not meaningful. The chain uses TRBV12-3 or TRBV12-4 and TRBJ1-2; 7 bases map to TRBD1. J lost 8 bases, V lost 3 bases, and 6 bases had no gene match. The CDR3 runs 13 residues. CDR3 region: CASSLTGQYGYTF. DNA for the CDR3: TGTGCCAGCAGTTTGACAGGGCAATACGGCTACACCTTC.

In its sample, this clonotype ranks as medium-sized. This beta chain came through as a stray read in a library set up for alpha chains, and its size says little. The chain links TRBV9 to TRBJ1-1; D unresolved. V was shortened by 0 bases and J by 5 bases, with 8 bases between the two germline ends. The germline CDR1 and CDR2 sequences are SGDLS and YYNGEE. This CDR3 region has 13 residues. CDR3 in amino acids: CASSVELRTEAFF. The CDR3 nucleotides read TGTGCCAGCAGCGTAGAATTGAGAACTGAAGCTTTCTTT.

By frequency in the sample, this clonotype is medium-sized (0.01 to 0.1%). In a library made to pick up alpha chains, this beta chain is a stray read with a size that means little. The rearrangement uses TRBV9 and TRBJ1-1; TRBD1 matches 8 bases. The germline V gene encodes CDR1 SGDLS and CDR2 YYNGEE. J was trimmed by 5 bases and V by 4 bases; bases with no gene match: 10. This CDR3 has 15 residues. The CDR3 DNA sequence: TGTGCCAGCAGCTTAACTCCAGGGGGCGGGACTGAAGCTTTCTTT. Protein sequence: CASSLTPGGGTEAFF.

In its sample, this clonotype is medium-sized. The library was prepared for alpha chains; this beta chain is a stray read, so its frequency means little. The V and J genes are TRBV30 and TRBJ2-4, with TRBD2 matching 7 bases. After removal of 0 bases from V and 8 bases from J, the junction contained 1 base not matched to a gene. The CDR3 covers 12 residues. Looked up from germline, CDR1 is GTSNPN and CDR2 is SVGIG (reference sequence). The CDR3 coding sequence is TGTGCCTGGAGTGTCCGGGGGGACATTCAGTACTTC. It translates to CAWSVRGDIQYF.

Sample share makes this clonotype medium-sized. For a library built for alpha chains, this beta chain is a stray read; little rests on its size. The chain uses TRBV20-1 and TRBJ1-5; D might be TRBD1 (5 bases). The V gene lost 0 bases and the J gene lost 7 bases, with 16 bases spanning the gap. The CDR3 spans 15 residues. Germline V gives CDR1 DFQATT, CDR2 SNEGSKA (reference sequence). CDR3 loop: CSARDPGLGKQPQHF. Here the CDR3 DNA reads TGCAGTGCTAGAGATCCGGGGCTCGGGAAGCAGCCCCAGCATTTT.

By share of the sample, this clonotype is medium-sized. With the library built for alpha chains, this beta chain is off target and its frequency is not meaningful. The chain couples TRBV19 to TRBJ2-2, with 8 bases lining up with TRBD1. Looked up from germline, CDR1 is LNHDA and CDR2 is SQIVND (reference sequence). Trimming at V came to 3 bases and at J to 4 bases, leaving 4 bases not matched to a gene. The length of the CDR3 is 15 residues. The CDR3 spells CASSMGTGATGELFF. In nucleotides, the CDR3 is TGTGCCAGTAGTATGGGGACAGGCGCCACCGGGGAGCTGTTTTTT.

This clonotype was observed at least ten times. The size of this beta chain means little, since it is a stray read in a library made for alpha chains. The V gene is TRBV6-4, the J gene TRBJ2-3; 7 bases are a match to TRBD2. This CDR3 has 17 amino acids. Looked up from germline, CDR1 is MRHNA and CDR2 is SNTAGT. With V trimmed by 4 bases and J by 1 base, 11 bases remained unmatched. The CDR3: CASSARGASGRTDTQYF. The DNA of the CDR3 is TGTGCCAGCAGTGCCCGAGGGGCTAGCGGCCGCACAGATACGCAGTATTTT.

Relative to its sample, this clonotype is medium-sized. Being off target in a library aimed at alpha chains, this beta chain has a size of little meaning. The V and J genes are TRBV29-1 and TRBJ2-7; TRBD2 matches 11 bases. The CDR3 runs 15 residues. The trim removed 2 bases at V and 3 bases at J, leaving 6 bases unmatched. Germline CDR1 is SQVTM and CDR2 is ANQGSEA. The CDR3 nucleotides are TGCAGCGTTGAAAGTCGGACTAGCGGGTTCTACGAGCAGTACTTC. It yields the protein CSVESRTSGFYEQYF.

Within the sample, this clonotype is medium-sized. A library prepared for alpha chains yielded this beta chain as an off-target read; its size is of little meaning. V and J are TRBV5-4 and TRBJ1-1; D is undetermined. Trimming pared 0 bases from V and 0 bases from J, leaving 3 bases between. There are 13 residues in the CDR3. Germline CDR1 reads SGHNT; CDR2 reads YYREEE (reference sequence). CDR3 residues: CASSLALNTEAFF. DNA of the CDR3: TGTGCCAGCAGCTTGGCGCTGAACACTGAAGCTTTCTTT.

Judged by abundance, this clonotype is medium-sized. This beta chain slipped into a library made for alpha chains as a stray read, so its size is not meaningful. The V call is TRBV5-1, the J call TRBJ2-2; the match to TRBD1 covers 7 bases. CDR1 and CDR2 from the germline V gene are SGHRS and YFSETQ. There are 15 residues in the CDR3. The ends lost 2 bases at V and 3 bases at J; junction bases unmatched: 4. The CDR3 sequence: CASSFDREDTGELFF. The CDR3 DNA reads TGCGCCAGCAGCTTCGACAGGGAAGACACCGGGGAGCTGTTTTTT.

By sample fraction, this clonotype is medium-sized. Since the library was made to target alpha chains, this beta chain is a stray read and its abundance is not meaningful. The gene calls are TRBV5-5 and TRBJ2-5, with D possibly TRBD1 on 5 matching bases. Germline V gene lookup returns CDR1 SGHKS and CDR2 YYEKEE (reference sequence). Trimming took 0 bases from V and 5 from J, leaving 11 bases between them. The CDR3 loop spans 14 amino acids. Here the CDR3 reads CASSLEWGRETQYF. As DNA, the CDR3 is TGTGCCAGCAGCTTGGAGTGGGGCAGGGAGACCCAGTACTTC. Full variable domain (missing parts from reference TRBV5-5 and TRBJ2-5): DAGVTQSPTHLIKTRGQQVTLRCSPISGHKSVSWYQQVLGQGPQFIFQYYEKEERGRGNFPDRFSARQFPNYSSELNVNALLLGDSALYLCASSLEWGRETQYFGPGTRLLVL.

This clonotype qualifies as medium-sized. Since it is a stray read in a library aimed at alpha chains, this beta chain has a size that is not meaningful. The DNA of the CDR3 is TGCGCCAGCAGCCCAAGGACAGGGAACACCGGGGAGCTGTTTTTT. This codes for CASSPRTGNTGELFF. The chain uses TRBV5-1 and TRBJ2-2; TRBD1 matches at 7 bases. The CDR3 has 15 amino acids. Germline V CDR1 and CDR2: SGHRS, YFSETQ. V shed 4 bases, J shed 1 base, and the junction held 4 bases outside the gene matches. The entire variable domain, with the rest obtained from reference TRBV5-1 and TRBJ2-2, is as follows: KAGVTQTPRYLIKTRGQQVTLSCSPISGHRSVSWYQQTPGQGLQFLFEYFSETQRNKGNFPGRFSGRQFSNSRSEMNVSTLELGDSALYLCASSPRTGNTGELFFGEGSRLTVL.

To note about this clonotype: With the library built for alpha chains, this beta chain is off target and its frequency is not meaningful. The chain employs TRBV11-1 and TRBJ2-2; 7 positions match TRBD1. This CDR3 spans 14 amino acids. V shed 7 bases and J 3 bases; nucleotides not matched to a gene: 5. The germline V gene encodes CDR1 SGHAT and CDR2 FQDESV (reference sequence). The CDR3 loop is CASKGDSHTGELFF. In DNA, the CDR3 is TGTGCCAGCAAGGGGGACAGTCACACCGGGGAGCTGTTTTTT. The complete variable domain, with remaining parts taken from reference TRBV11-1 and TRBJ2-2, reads EAEVAQSPRYKITEKSQAVAFWCDPISGHATLYWYRQILGQGPELLVQFQDESVVDDSQLPKDRFSAERLKGVDSTLKIQPAELGDSAMYLCASKGDSHTGELFFGEGSRLTVL.

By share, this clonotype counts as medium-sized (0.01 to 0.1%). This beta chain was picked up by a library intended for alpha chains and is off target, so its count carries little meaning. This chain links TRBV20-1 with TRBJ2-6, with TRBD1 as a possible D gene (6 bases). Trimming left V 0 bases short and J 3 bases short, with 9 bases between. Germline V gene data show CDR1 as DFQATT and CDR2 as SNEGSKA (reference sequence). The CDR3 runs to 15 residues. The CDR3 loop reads CSARDAGVGANVLTF. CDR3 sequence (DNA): TGCAGTGCTAGAGATGCAGGGGTTGGGGCCAACGTCCTGACTTTC.

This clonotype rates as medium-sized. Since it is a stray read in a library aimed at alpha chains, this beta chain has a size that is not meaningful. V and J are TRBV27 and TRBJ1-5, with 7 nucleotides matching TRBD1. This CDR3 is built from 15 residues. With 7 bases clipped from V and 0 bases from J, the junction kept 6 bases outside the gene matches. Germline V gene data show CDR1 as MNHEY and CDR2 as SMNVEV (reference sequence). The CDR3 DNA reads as TGTGCCAGCACCGCGACAGGGAATAGCAATCAGCCCCAGCATTTT. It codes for CASTATGNSNQPQHF.

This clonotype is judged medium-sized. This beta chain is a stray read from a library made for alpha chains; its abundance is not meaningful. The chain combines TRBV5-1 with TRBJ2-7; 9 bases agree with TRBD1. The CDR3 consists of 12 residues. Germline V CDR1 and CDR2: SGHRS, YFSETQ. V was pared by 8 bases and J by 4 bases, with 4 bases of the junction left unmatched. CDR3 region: CASTGTGYEQYF. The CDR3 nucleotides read TGCGCCAGTACCGGGACAGGGTACGAGCAGTACTTC.

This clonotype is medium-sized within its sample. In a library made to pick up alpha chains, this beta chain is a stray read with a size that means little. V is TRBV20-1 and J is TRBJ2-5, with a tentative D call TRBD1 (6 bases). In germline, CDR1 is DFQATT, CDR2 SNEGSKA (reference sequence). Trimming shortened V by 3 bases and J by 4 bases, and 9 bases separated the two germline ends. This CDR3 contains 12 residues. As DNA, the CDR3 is TGCAGTGCTAGCTCCAGGGGAGAGACCCAGTACTTC. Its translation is CSASSRGETQYF.

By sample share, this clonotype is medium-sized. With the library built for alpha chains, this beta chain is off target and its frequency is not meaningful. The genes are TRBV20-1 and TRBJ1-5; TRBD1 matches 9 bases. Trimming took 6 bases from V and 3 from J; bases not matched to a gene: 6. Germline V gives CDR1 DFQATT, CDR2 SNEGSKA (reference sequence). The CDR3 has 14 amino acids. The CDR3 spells CSANRDRVNQPQHF. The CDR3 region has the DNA TGCAGTGCCAACCGGGACAGGGTCAATCAGCCCCAGCATTTT.

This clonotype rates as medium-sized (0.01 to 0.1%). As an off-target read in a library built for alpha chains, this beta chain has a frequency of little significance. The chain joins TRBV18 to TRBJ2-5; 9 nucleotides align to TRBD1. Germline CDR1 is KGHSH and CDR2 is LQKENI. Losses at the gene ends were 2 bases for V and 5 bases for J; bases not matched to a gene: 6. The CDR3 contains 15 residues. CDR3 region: CASSPNRDRAETQYF. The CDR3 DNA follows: TGTGCCAGCTCACCAAACCGGGACAGGGCGGAGACCCAGTACTTC.

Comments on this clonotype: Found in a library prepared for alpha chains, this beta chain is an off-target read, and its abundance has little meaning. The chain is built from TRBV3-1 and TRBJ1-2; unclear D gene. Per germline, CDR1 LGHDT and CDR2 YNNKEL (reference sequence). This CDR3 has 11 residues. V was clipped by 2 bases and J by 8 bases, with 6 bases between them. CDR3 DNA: TGTGCCAGCAGCCAATACGAGGGCTACACCTTC. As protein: CASSQYEGYTF.

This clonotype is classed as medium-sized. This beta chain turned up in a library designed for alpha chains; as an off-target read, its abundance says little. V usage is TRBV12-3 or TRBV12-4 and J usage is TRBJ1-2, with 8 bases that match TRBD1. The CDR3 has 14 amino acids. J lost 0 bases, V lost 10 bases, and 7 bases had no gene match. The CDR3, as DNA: TGTGCCACCCAGGGGGCGACTTCTAACTATGGCTACACCTTC. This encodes CATQGATSNYGYTF.

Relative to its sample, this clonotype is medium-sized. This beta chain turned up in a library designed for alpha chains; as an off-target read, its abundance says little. The CDR3 spells CATQEGADTQYF. For the CDR3, the DNA is TGTGCCACCCAGGAAGGGGCAGATACGCAGTATTTT. The gene calls are TRBV6-1 and TRBJ2-3, with D possibly matching TRBD1 (5 bases). Deletions cut 10 bases from V and 4 bases from J, with 12 bases between. The CDR3 is 12 amino acids. CDR1 is MNHNS, CDR2 SASEGT, per germline.